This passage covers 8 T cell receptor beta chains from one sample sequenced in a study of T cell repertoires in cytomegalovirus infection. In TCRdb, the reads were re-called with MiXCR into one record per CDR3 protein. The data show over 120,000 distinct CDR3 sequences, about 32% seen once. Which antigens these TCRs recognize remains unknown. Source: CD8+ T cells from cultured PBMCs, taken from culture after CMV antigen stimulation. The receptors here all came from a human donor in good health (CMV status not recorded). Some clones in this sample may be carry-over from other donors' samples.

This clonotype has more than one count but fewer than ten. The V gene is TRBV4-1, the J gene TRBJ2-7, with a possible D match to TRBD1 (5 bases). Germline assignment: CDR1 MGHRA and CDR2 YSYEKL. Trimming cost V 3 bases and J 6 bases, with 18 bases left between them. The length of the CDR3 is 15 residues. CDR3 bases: TGCGCCAGCAGCCACCCTCTCGACAGTCCCGGCGAGCAGTACTTC. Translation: CASSHPLDSPGEQYF.

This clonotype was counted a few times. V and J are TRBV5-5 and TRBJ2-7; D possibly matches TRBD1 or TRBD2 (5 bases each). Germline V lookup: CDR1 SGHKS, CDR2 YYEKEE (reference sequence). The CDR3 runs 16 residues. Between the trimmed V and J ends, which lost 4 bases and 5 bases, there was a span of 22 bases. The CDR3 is CASSPGRGPPLNEQYF. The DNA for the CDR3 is TGTGCCAGCAGCCCAGGTCGGGGACCCCCTTTGAACGAGCAGTACTTC.

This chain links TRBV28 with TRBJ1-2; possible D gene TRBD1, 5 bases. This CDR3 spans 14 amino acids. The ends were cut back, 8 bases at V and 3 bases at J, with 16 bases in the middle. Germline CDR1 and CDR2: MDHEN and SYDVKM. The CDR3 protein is CASRQILRDYGYTF. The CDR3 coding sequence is TGTGCCAGCCGACAGATCCTACGAGACTATGGCTACACCTTC.

The CDR3 DNA reads TGTGCCAGCATCCCTCCCGGGGGGCCCGAAGGCTACACCTTC. Its translation is CASIPPGGPEGYTF. J is TRBJ1-2 and V is TRBV6-6; the D gene is possibly TRBD1 (6 bases). Trimming stripped 7 bases from V and 8 bases from J, with 20 bases between. The CDR3 has 14 residues. CDR1 and CDR2 (germline): MNHNY, SVGAGI (reference sequence).

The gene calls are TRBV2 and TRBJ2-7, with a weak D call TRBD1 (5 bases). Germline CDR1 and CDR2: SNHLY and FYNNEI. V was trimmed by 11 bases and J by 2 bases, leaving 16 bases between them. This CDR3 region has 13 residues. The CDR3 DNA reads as TGTGCCGCGACAGAAGTCCTCACCTACGAGCAGTACTTC. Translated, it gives CAATEVLTYEQYF.

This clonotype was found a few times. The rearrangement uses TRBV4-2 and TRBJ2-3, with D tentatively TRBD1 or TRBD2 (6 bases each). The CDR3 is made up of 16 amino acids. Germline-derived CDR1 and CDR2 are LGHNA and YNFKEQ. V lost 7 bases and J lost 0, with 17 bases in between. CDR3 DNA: TGTGCCAGCAAAATATCGGGGGCGTCTAGCACAGATACGCAGTATTTT. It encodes CASKISGASSTDTQYF.

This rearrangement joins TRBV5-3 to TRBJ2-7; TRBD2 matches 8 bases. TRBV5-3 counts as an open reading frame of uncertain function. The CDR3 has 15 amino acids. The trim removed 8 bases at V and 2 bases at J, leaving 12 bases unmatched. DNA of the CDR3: TGTGCCAGCGGTCGTGGCGGGGGGTCACCCTACGAGCAGTACTTC. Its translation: CASGRGGGSPYEQYF.

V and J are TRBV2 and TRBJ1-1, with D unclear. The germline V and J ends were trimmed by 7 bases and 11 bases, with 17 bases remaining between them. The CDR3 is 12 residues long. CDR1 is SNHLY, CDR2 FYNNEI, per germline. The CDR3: CASIGETGIAFF. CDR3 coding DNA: TGTGCCAGCATTGGGGAAACCGGGATCGCTTTCTTT.